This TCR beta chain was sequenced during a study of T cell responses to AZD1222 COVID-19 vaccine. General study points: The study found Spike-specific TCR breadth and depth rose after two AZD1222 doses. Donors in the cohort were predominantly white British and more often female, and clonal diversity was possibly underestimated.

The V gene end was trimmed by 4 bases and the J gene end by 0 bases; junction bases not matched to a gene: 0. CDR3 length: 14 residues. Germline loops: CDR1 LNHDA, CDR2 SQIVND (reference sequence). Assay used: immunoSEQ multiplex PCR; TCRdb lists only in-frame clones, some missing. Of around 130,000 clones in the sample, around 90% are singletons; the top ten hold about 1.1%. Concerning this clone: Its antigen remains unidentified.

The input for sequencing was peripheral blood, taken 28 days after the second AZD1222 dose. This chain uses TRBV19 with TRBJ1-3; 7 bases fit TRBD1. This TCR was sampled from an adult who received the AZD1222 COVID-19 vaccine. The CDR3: CASSRDSSGNTIYF. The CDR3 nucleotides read TGTGCCAGTAGTAGGGACAGCTCTGGAAACACCATATATTTT.